This T cell receptor beta chain was recovered during a study of blood T cell repertoires in COVID-19. Individuals aged roughly 18 to 95 years were recruited from fewer than 30 US areas. Recovered participants had two consecutive negative NP/OP PCR tests, healthcare professional clearance, or symptom resolution. Trimming cost V 6 bases and J 0 bases, with 14 bases left between them. Germline V CDR1 and CDR2: LNHDA, SQIVND (reference sequence). The CDR3 extends over 15 amino acids. Sequenced by immunoSEQ multiplex PCR; TCRdb stores in-frame clones only, minus some. Altogether under 200,000 clones are present, around 80% being singletons, with the ten largest covering about 12%.

V gene TRBV19 combines with J gene TRBJ1-2; TRBD1 is a possible D gene (5 bases). Source material: PBMCs or T cells enriched from blood (not recorded which). This clonotype was sampled from a man in his fifties or sixties who had recovered from COVID-19. The CDR3 coding sequence is TGTGCCAGTAGAACCTGGCAGGGTTCTAACTATGGCTACACCTTC. It translates to CASRTWQGSNYGYTF.